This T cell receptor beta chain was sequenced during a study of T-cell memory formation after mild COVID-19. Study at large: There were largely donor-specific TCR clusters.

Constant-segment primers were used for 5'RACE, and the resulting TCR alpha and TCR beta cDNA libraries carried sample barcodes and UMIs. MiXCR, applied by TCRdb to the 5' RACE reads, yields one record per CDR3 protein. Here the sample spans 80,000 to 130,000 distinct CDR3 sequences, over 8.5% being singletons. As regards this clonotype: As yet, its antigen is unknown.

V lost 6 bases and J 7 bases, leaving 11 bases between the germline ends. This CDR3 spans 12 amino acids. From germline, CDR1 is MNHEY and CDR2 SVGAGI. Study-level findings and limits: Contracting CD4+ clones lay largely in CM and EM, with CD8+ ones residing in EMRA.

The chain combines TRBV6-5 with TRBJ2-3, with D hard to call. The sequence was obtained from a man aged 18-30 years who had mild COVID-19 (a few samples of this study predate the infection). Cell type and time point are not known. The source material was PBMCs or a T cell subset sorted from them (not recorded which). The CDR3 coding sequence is TGTGCCAGCAGGTCGGAATCGAATACGCAGTATTTT. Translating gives CASRSESNTQYF.